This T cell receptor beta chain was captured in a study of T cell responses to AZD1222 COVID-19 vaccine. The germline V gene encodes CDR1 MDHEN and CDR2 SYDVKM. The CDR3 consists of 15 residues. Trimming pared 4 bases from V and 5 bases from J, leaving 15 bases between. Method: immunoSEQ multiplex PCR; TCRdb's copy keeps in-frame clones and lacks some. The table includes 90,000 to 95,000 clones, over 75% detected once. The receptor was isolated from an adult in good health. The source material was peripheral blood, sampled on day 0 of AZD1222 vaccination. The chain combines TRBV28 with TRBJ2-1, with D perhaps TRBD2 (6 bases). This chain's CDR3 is CASSSSREIHNEQFF. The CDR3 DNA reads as TGTGCCAGCAGTTCGTCTCGGGAGATACACAATGAGCAGTTCTTC.